This T cell receptor (beta chain) is drawn from a study of prognosis after radiotherapy for stage I lung cancer. Across the whole study: Patients (about twelve men, five or six women) were aged about 50 to 84, median approximately 74 years.

This clonotype was recorded at least ten times. Its specificity is unknown. Amplification of the TCR beta CDR3 (from genomic DNA) was done by two-round multiplex PCR. Gene-specific primers for each TRBV and TRBJ gene drove first-round PCR. TCRdb reanalysed the multiplex PCR reads using MiXCR and keeps one entry per CDR3 protein. The sample has approximately 51,000 distinct CDR3 sequences, approximately 35% seen once. Study-wide findings and caveats: In patients receiving stereotactic body radiation therapy, unique TCR clone counts fell afterward, median about 9,700 versus 6,500.

Germline assignment: CDR1 LGHNA and CDR2 YSLEER. The CDR3 covers 20 residues. Losses at the gene ends were 1 base for V and 4 bases for J; bases not matched to a gene: 14. The rearrangement uses TRBV4-3 and TRBJ2-1; 12 bases are a match to TRBD2. The TCR originated in a donor at least 50 years old with non-small cell lung cancer. This specimen was PBMCs, taken before or after stereotactic body radiation therapy (not recorded which). CDR3 DNA sequence: TGCGCCAGCAGCCAAGGCCGATCACTAGCGGGAGGTACTCGGTACAATGAGCAGTTCTTC. Its protein product is CASSQGRSLAGGTRYNEQFF.